The T cell receptor beta chain under discussion was sequenced for a study of preoperative IRX-2 immunotherapy in early breast cancer. TCRdb keeps only in-frame clones here, not all; method: immunoSEQ multiplex PCR. Of 25,000 to 30,000 clones in the sample, roughly 77% are singletons; the top ten hold roughly 1.3%. Treatment indicated: preoperative locoregional IRX-2 cytokine immunotherapy. Preoperative locoregional IRX-2 cytokine immunotherapy was tested in the phase Ib source study. This TCR derives from a human donor with breast cancer. This material consisted of lymph node tissue, taken after IRX-2 immunotherapy.

CDR3: CASRLQVFNQPQHF. The CDR3 DNA reads TGTGCCAGCAGGTTACAGGTATTCAATCAGCCCCAGCATTTT. V gene TRBV28 combines with J gene TRBJ1-5, with TRBD1 as a possible D gene (5 bases). The CDR3 has 14 amino acids. Germline V gene sequence: CDR1 MDHEN, CDR2 SYDVKM. V lost 6 bases to trimming and J lost 3 bases, with 12 bases between them.